This paragraph reports one T cell receptor beta chain. Antigen: not known. Using immunoSEQ multiplex PCR, the repertoire was profiled, and TCRdb retains in-frame clones only, with some absent. The table has around 62,000 clones, 74% seen once. The culture ran for roughly ten days before CD4+ T cells were isolated. Each participant received a vaccine that was either BNT162b2 or mRNA-1273, given as two doses. These data come from a study of vaccination effects on CD4 cells after COVID-19. This CDR3 is built from 13 residues. The V gene lost 7 bases and the J gene lost 5 bases, with 14 bases spanning the gap. Per germline, CDR1 SGHKS and CDR2 YYEKEE (reference sequence).

The clonotype comes from a human donor who received a COVID-19 vaccine. The J gene is TRBJ2-3, the V gene TRBV5-5; tentatively, D is TRBD1 (5 bases). The sample consisted of CD4+ T cells from PBMCs cultured without peptide, taken after COVID-19 vaccination. In DNA, the CDR3 is TGTGCCAGCCGTCAGGGTGCTGGAGATACGCAGTATTTT. Its translation: CASRQGAGDTQYF.